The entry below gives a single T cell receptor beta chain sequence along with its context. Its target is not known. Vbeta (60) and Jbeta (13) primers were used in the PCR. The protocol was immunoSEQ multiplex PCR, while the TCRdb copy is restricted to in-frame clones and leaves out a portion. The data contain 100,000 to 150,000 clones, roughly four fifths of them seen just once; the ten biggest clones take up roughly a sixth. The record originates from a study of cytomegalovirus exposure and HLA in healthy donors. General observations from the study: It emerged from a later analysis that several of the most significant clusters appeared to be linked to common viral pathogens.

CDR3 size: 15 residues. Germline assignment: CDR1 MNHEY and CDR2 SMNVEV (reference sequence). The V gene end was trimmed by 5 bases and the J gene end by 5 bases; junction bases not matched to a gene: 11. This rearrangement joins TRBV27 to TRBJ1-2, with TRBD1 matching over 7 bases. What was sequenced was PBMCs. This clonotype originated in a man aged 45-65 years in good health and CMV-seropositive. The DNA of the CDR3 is TGTGCCAGCAGTGCTCGATCGACAGGGAGGTATGGCTACACCTTC. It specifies CASSARSTGRYGYTF.